This T cell receptor (beta chain) was obtained from a study of blood T cells in healthy people across ages. Whole-study results and caveats: A roughly linear fall in TCR beta diversity per million T cells was seen with increasing age.

This clonotype was seen a few times. Its antigen remains unidentified. Drawing of peripheral blood yielded about 10 milliliters from each donor. For the second PCR, which ran for about 7 to 11 cycles, a sample-barcoded 5' primer and a J-beta primer mix were used. In TCRdb, the 5' RACE reads were re-called with MiXCR into one record per CDR3 protein. The sample contains around 800,000 distinct CDR3 sequences, around half of which appear only once. Germline assignment: CDR1 SGHAT and CDR2 FQDESV (reference sequence). The CDR3 is made up of 16 amino acids. V was pared by 8 bases and J by 5 bases, with 11 bases of the junction left unmatched.

This rearrangement joins TRBV11-1 to TRBJ2-1; TRBD2 agrees at 11 bases. This sequence was found in a man at least 80 years old in good health. Sequenced: blood. CDR3 region: CASRRAPGLADNEQFF. The CDR3 nucleotides read TGTGCCAGCCGGAGGGCACCGGGACTAGCGGACAATGAGCAGTTCTTC.